A selection of T cell receptor beta chains follows, all from one sample in a study of blood T cell repertoires in COVID-19. Measured with immunoSEQ multiplex PCR; TCRdb has only the in-frame clones, and not every one. Counted here are 120,000 or so clones, 81% occurring once; the ten biggest clones make up roughly a sixth. The sequencing sample was made of peripheral blood. The receptor set was obtained from a young man with COVID-19, enrolled during active disease. CDR3s include the opening cysteine and the closing phenylalanine or tryptophan. D genes are given only for firm matches. The size of a clone is reported for some rows only, either as once, few or many, or as a class for expanded clones.

clone_size | j_call | d_call | v_call | cdr3_aa | cdr3_nt
- | TRBJ1-3 | TRBD1 | TRBV30 | CASGTDGNTIYF | TGTGCCTCAGGGACAGACGGAAACACCATATATTTT
once | TRBJ2-2 | - | TRBV2 | CASPGGGRRNTGELFF | TGTGCCAGCCCCGGGGGCGGGAGAAGAAACACCGGGGAGCTGTTTTTT
- | TRBJ2-5 | TRBD1 | TRBV28 | CASSLRGTGVETQYF | TGTGCCAGCAGTTTAAGAGGGACAGGGGTTGAGACCCAGTACTTC
once | TRBJ2-7 | - | TRBV11-2 | CASSPSYEQYF | TGTGCCAGCAGCCCATCCTACGAGCAGTACTTC
few | TRBJ1-2 | - | TRBV2 | CASSSGPKYGYTF | TGTGCCAGCAGCTCCGGTCCCAAGTATGGCTACACCTTC
- | TRBJ1-6 | - | TRBV30 | CAWAKQGGSPLHF | TGTGCCTGGGCTAAGCAGGGTGGTTCACCCCTCCACTTT
- | TRBJ2-3 | TRBD2 | TRBV7-8 | CASSRDAGGTDTQYF | TGTGCCAGCAGCCGTGATGCGGGAGGCACAGATACGCAGTATTTT
once | TRBJ2-5 | TRBD2 | TRBV9 | CASSVGGETQYF | TGTGCCAGCAGCGTCGGGGGGGAGACCCAGTACTTC
- | TRBJ2-2 | TRBD1 | TRBV5-1 | CASRPHRDRVSGELFF | TGCGCCAGCCGACCTCACCGGGACAGGGTGTCCGGGGAGCTGTTTTTT
- | TRBJ2-1 | - | TRBV4-1 | CASSLQGSAYNEQFF | TGCGCCAGCAGCCTACAGGGAAGTGCCTACAATGAGCAGTTCTTC
- | TRBJ1-1 | - | TRBV6-1 | CASSERAGDTEAFF | TGTGCCAGCAGTGAGCGGGCAGGGGACACTGAAGCTTTCTTT
- | TRBJ2-2 | TRBD2 | TRBV24-1 | CATSDPGLSNTGELFF | TGTGCCACCAGTGATCCGGGACTAAGTAACACCGGGGAGCTGTTTTTT
once | TRBJ1-2 | - | TRBV27 | CASSLIGGEHYGYTF | TGTGCCAGCAGTTTAATAGGGGGTGAGCACTATGGCTACACCTTC
- | TRBJ2-2 | - | TRBV15 | CATSRPVYGGNTGELFF | TGTGCCACCAGCAGGCCTGTCTACGGGGGGAACACCGGGGAGCTGTTTTTT
- | TRBJ1-4 | - | TRBV2 | CASLGGGKKNEKLFF | TGTGCCAGCTTGGGGGGGGGTAAGAAGAATGAAAAACTGTTTTTT
- | TRBJ2-5 | - | TRBV12-3/TRBV12-4 | CATRGEQETQYF | TGTGCCACCCGCGGGGAGCAAGAGACCCAGTACTTC